The entry that follows covers one TCR beta chain sequence. The sample originates from a study of regulatory and conventional T cells in breast cancer. TCRdb reanalysed the PCR reads using MiXCR and keeps one entry per CDR3 protein. Among about 10,000 distinct CDR3 sequences listed, about 35% were seen once. The V segment lost 1 base and the J segment 1 base; nucleotides outside the gene matches: 16. The germline V gene has CDR1 SEHNR and CDR2 FQNEAQ (reference sequence). CDR3 length equals 20 residues. This receptor was identified in a male donor in good health. Sequencing was carried out using conventional T cells from blood. V gene TRBV7-9 combines with J gene TRBJ2-7; 10 bases line up with TRBD1. This CDR3 reads CASSLVRSNRDRGSSYEQYF. CDR3 coding DNA: TGTGCCAGCAGCTTAGTACGCTCCAACCGGGACAGGGGATCATCCTACGAGCAGTACTTC.